This entry features one TCR beta chain sequence. V was cut by 3 bases and J by 0 bases, with 9 bases left in between. This CDR3 comprises 14 residues. Germline values: CDR1 KGHSH, CDR2 LQKENI. These data belong to a study of blood T cell repertoires in COVID-19. Clones were read by immunoSEQ multiplex PCR, and TCRdb kept only the in-frame ones, dropping some. The table records some 140,000 clones, around 78% of them present only once. This receptor was taken from a human donor in a cohort sampled during active COVID-19. The rearrangement joins TRBV18 to TRBJ2-7; no reliable D call. Sample: peripheral blood. The CDR3 nucleotides read TGTGCCAGCTCACCCTCCATGAGCTCCTACGAGCAGTACTTC. This translates into CASSPSMSSYEQYF.